Following are 2 T cell receptor beta chains from one sample sequenced in a study of T cells in Graves' hyperthyroidism and ophthalmopathy. RNA transcripts yielded amplified TCR beta CDR3 regions. First-round RT-PCR targeting the TCR CDR3 was performed with the HTBI primer set. TCRdb re-analysed the multiplex PCR reads in MiXCR, keeping a single row per CDR3 protein. The table records hundreds of thousands of distinct CDR3 sequences, approximately 15% of them present only once. Sequencing was performed on blood. Every receptor here comes from a woman aged 55-75 years with Graves' ophthalmopathy.

This clonotype was seen a few times. The rearrangement joins TRBV9 to TRBJ2-2; D perhaps matches TRBD2 (5 bases). Germline V gene data show CDR1 as SGDLS and CDR2 as YYNGEE. The V and J ends lost 0 bases and 2 bases respectively, with 11 bases between them. The CDR3 consists of 16 residues. In nucleotides, the CDR3 is TGTGCCAGCAGCGTAGAAATAAGGACTAACACCGGGGAGCTGTTTTTT. This codes for CASSVEIRTNTGELFF.

In its sample, this clonotype was seen many times. The rearrangement links TRBV18 to TRBJ1-5; D remains ambiguous. This CDR3 has 14 amino acids. Deletions cut 3 bases from V and 2 bases from J, with 8 bases between. Per the germline V gene, CDR1 is KGHSH and CDR2 is LQKENI. The CDR3 reads CASSPTDRNQPQHF. The CDR3 nucleotides read TGTGCCAGCTCACCGACCGACCGCAATCAGCCCCAGCATTTT.